The 5 T cell receptor beta chains below come from one sample, sequenced in a study of cytomegalovirus exposure and HLA in healthy donors. The PCR employed 60 Vbeta primers together with 13 Jbeta primers. Assay used: immunoSEQ multiplex PCR; TCRdb lists only in-frame clones, some missing. The data hold some 130,000 clones, with 80% observed a single time. Material for sequencing was PBMCs. These receptors were collected from a male donor in good health and CMV-seronegative.

V usage is TRBV19 and J usage is TRBJ2-3, with D perhaps matching TRBD2 (7 bases). The germline V gene has CDR1 LNHDA and CDR2 SQIVND (reference sequence). This CDR3 region has 15 residues. Trimming shortened V by 3 bases and J by 1 base, and 11 bases separated the two germline ends. CDR3 in DNA: TGTGCCAGTAGTATGCTAGGGGGGGGCACAGATACGCAGTATTTT. Its translation is CASSMLGGGTDTQYF.

This clone was recorded only once. The V call is TRBV7-2, the J call TRBJ2-5; TRBD2 aligns across 7 bases. The J call is in doubt because the DNA end fits TRBJ2-7 better. The CDR3 is 14 residues long. CDR1 and CDR2 (germline): SGHTA, FQGNSA. For the CDR3, the DNA is TGTGCCAGCAAAATAGAGCGGGGTCGCTACGAGCAGTACTTC. Residues: CASKIERGRYEQYF.

This chain connects TRBV30 to TRBJ2-7, with TRBD1 matching over 10 bases. The length of the CDR3 is 14 residues. Germline assignment: CDR1 GTSNPN and CDR2 SVGIG (reference sequence). Trimming removed 2 bases from V and 2 bases from J; junction bases left unmatched: 3. CDR3 DNA sequence: TGTGCCTGGAGTTCGGGACAGGGGCCCTACGAGCAGTACTTC. Protein: CAWSSGQGPYEQYF.

The chain uses TRBV5-1 and TRBJ2-1, with TRBD2 matching 12 bases. The ends lost 5 bases at V and 6 bases at J; junction bases unmatched: 12. In germline, CDR1 is SGHRS, CDR2 YFSETQ. The CDR3 covers 17 residues. CDR3 region: CASSRGLAGGPPNEQFF. The CDR3 nucleotides are TGCGCCAGCAGTCGAGGGCTAGCGGGAGGGCCCCCCAATGAGCAGTTCTTC.

The chain is built from TRBV9 and TRBJ1-1; 8 bases line up with TRBD1. V dropped 3 bases and J dropped 7; count of bases not matched to a gene: 5. The CDR3 contains 13 residues. Germline assignment: CDR1 SGDLS and CDR2 YYNGEE. The chain's CDR3 is CASSADREGEAFF. Written as DNA, the CDR3 is TGTGCCAGCAGCGCGGACAGGGAGGGTGAAGCTTTCTTT.